The source of this T cell receptor beta chain is a study of blood T cell repertoires in COVID-19. The overall study: Donors in the United States, Italy and Spain gave samples during acute or convalescent COVID-19. T cells, B-cell-depleted T cells, or PBMCs provided the cDNA or gDNA that served as material.

Assignment of participants to cohorts was predicated upon participant-reported clinical history. Here immunoSEQ multiplex PCR was the method, and the copy in TCRdb shows in-frame clones only, minus some. The sample carries hundreds of thousands of clones, approximately 90% recorded once. Germline V CDR1 and CDR2: MGHRA, YSYEKL. The CDR3 totals 14 residues. V lost 0 bases, J lost 4 bases, and 9 bases lay in between. The source of this sequence is a woman aged 25-40 years with acute COVID-19. The specimen was PBMCs or T cells enriched from blood (not recorded which). The V gene is TRBV4-1, the J gene TRBJ1-1; a weak D match, TRBD1 (6 bases). CDR3 protein: CASSQDRGGTEAFF. CDR3 nucleotide sequence: TGCGCCAGCAGCCAAGATCGAGGGGGCACTGAAGCTTTCTTT.